This TCR beta chain emerged from a study of shared T cell receptors in the human thymus. Germline V gene sequence: CDR1 GTSNPN, CDR2 SVGIG (reference sequence). The CDR3 has 15 residues. The J segment lost 5 bases and the V segment lost 4 bases, leaving 10 bases of the junction unmatched. The protocol was immunoSEQ multiplex PCR, while the TCRdb copy is restricted to in-frame clones and leaves out a portion. Of 450,000 to 650,000 clones listed, around 82% were seen once; the top ten hold around 0.012%. This sample was shared with a second study, whose subject was human thymus T cells. Per that paper: It was healthy Finnish infants having corrective surgery for congenital heart defects who were the donors. Resections from corrective heart surgery supplied the thymus tissue. There appeared to be biased usage of V and J genes in thymic and blood repertoires. Related work found strong thymic repertoire overlap between unrelated individuals.

The receptor comes from a boy less than two years old with a congenital heart defect. What was sequenced was thymocytes. J is TRBJ2-2 and V is TRBV30, with 7 bases that match TRBD2. CDR3: CAWTGGTSATGELFF. The CDR3 DNA reads TGTGCCTGGACCGGGGGTACTAGCGCGACCGGGGAGCTGTTTTTT.